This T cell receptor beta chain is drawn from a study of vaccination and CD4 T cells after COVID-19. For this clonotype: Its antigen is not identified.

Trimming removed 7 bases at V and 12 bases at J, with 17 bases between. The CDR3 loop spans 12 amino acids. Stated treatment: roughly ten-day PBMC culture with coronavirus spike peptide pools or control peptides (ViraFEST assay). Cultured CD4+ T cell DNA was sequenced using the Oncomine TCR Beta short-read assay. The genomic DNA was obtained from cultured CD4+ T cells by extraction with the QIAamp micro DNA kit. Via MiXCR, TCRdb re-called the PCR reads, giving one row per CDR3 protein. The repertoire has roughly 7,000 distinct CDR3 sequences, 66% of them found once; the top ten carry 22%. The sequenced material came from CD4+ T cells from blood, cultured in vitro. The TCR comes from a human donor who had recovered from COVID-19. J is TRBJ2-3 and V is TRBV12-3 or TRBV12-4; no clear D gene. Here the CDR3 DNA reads TGTGCCAGCAAGTACCAGACCCACATCCAGTATTTT. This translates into CASKYQTHIQYF.